A selection of T cell receptor beta chains follows, all from one sample in a study of cytomegalovirus exposure and HLA in healthy donors. TCRdb keeps only in-frame clones here, not all; method: immunoSEQ multiplex PCR. The sample carries fewer than 150,000 clones, about 73% recorded once. What was sequenced was PBMCs. Receptors were obtained from a woman in her forties in good health and CMV-seropositive. The CDR3 runs from the conserved cysteine through the conserved F or W. The D gene is left open where the match is weak. Expanded clones are given a class, and other clones once, few, many or no size at all.

DNA	CDR3	J	V	D	size
TGTGCCAGCAGCTTAGCGGGGGCCATGAGGTATTTT	CASSLAGAMRYF	TRBJ2-3	TRBV7-8	-	-
TGTGCCAGCAGCCTTAGCCCTAACTATGGCTACACCTTC	CASSLSPNYGYTF	TRBJ1-2	TRBV6-5	-	-
TGCGCCAGCAGCTTGTGGGCCCCGTCCGGTACCAACACAGATACGCAGTATTTT	CASSLWAPSGTNTDTQYF	TRBJ2-3	TRBV5-1	-	-
TGTGCCAGCAGCTTAGGTCAAGGGGGGGGTGAAAAACTGTTTTTT	CASSLGQGGGEKLFF	TRBJ1-4	TRBV7-2	-	-
TGTGCCAGCAGAGGAGGAGGGAATCCCTTCGGCTACACCTTC	CASRGGGNPFGYTF	TRBJ1-2	TRBV7-2	-	-
TGCGCCAGCAGCTTGTTCCCGGGACAGCCGAACACTGAAGCTTTCTTT	CASSLFPGQPNTEAFF	TRBJ1-1	TRBV5-1	TRBD1	few
TGCGCCAGCAGCCAAGAAGTGGAGAGGGATTACAGTAAAAAACTGTTTTTT	CASSQEVERDYSKKLFF	TRBJ1-4	TRBV7-2	-	-
TGCGCCAGCAGCCAAGATACAGGACAGGGTAATGAGCAGTTCTTC	CASSQDTGQGNEQFF	TRBJ2-1	TRBV4-3	TRBD1	-
TGTGCTAGTGGACCAGGACAGCGGGGGGTCCGAGGACTCAATCAGCCCCAGCATTTT	CASGPGQRGVRGLNQPQHF	TRBJ1-5	TRBV12-5	-	-
TGTGCCAGCAGCGCGGGTTGGACAGGGAACACTGAAGCTTTCTTT	CASSAGWTGNTEAFF	TRBJ1-1	TRBV9	TRBD1	-
TGCAGCGTTGACAAAGCGGGGGACCGGGAGACCCAGTACTTC	CSVDKAGDRETQYF	TRBJ2-5	TRBV29-1	TRBD2	once
TGTGCCAGCAGCTTTCAGGGGAACACTGAAGCTTTCTTT	CASSFQGNTEAFF	TRBJ1-1	TRBV7-3	-	-
TGTGCCAGCAGCTTAGGACAGGGCGGCCAAGAGACCCAGTACTTC	CASSLGQGGQETQYF	TRBJ2-5	TRBV7-2	TRBD1	-
TGTGCCAGCAGCTTAGTCCTCGAGGAAAAACTGTTTTTT	CASSLVLEEKLFF	TRBJ1-4	TRBV11-2	-	-
TGTGCCAGCCTAGGGGATCCCGGGACAGGTAACTCTGGGGCCAACGTCCTGACTTTC	CASLGDPGTGNSGANVLTF	TRBJ2-6	TRBV5-8	TRBD1	few
TGTGCCAGCAGTTCCCCGGGCCACGGGGGCTCCTACGAGCAGTACTTC	CASSSPGHGGSYEQYF	TRBJ2-7	TRBV28	-	few
TGTGCCAGCAGGAGTCTGACAGACAATTCACCCCTCCACTTT	CASRSLTDNSPLHF	TRBJ1-6	TRBV2	-	-
TGTGCTAGTGGTTGGACAGGGCCTGGGGGCTACACCTTC	CASGWTGPGGYTF	TRBJ1-2	TRBV12-5	TRBD1	once
TGCGCCAGCAGAGTAGCGGGGAGGAGTCCGGAGCAGTTCTTC	CASRVAGRSPEQFF	TRBJ2-1	TRBV4-3	TRBD2	-
TGTGCTAGTGGTTCTTCAGGGGGCGGAGGGTCACCCCTCCACTTT	CASGSSGGGGSPLHF	TRBJ1-6	TRBV12-5	TRBD1	-
TGTGCCAGCAGCCTGACAGGGGCTAGCACTGAAGCTTTCTTT	CASSLTGASTEAFF	TRBJ1-1	TRBV9	TRBD1	-
TGTGCCAGCAGCTTCCTCGGGACAGGCAATGAAGAGACCCAGTACTTC	CASSFLGTGNEETQYF	TRBJ2-5	TRBV13	TRBD1	few
TGTGCCAGCAGCTTAGCCGGTGTCTCCTTGGCCCTCCACTTT	CASSLAGVSLALHF	TRBJ1-6	TRBV7-2	-	once
TGTGCCAGTAGTGGGGCAGTTTCTAACTATGGCTACACCTTC	CASSGAVSNYGYTF	TRBJ1-2	TRBV19	-	-
TGTGCCAGCAGCCAAGACGTCGGAGGTGTAGGAAACACCATATATTTT	CASSQDVGGVGNTIYF	TRBJ1-3	TRBV4-2	-	few
TGTGCCAGCAGCCGACAGGGTTGGGACTATGGCTACACCTTC	CASSRQGWDYGYTF	TRBJ1-2	TRBV6-1	TRBD1	-
TGTGCCAGCAACGGGGACAGGTCGCAAGAGACCCAGTACTTC	CASNGDRSQETQYF	TRBJ2-5	TRBV2	TRBD1	few
TGTGCCAGTAGTGTAACAGGGGCTGGGGCCAACGTCCTGACTTTC	CASSVTGAGANVLTF	TRBJ2-6	TRBV19	TRBD1	-
TGTGCCAGCAGTTATAGCTGGGGCTACACCTTC	CASSYSWGYTF	TRBJ1-2	TRBV28	-	-
TGTGCCAGCAGGGTGGGACAGTCCTACGAGCAGTACTTC	CASRVGQSYEQYF	TRBJ2-7	TRBV6-5	TRBD1	few
TGTGCCAGCAGCGAAGGACTAGCGGAAGAGACCCAGTACTTC	CASSEGLAEETQYF	TRBJ2-5	TRBV9	TRBD2	-
TGTGCCACCCTCCCGGGACAGCCCTACGAGCAGTACTTC	CATLPGQPYEQYF	TRBJ2-7	TRBV2	TRBD1	-
TGTGCCAGCAGCTACAGGAGCGAAGGCTATGGCTACACCTTC	CASSYRSEGYGYTF	TRBJ1-2	TRBV7-8	-	-
TGTGCCAGCAGCCCGGGACAGAAGCCGGGTGGCTACACCTTC	CASSPGQKPGGYTF	TRBJ1-2	TRBV7-3	TRBD1	-
TGTGCCAGCAGTTCAGCGACAGGGAGGAGCGGCTACACCTTC	CASSSATGRSGYTF	TRBJ1-2	TRBV27	TRBD1	-
TGCGCCAGCAGCTTGGAGTACAGGGCAGATACGCAGTATTTT	CASSLEYRADTQYF	TRBJ2-3	TRBV5-1	-	once
TGTGCCAGCAGTGACCCGACCGCGGGCGAGTACACTGAAGCTTTCTTT	CASSDPTAGEYTEAFF	TRBJ1-1	TRBV6-1	-	-
TGTGCCAGCACCATCAGGGGAAGGGGGTTACTGTTTTTT	CASTIRGRGLLFF	TRBJ1-4	TRBV5-8	-	-
TGTGCCAGCAGTCTACGCGACGGGTTCACTGAGGCTTTCTTT	CASSLRDGFTEAFF	TRBJ1-1	TRBV14	-	-
TGTGCCAGTAGTTCGCAGGGGGCCACTGAAGCTTTCTTT	CASSSQGATEAFF	TRBJ1-1	TRBV19	TRBD1	-
TGTGCCAGCAGCTTTGGACAGGGGGGCACTGAAGCTTTCTTT	CASSFGQGGTEAFF	TRBJ1-1	TRBV5-6	TRBD1	-
TGTGCCAGCAGCGTAGAGGGGTTTGCGGGGAACTATAATTCACCCCTCCACTTT	CASSVEGFAGNYNSPLHF	TRBJ1-6	TRBV9	-	-
TGTGCCATCAGTGCGGGGGGCCCACGGGATGGCTACACCTTC	CAISAGGPRDGYTF	TRBJ1-2	TRBV10-3	-	-
TGTGCCAGCAGTTTGGTCCCTAGCTACGAGCAGTACTTC	CASSLVPSYEQYF	TRBJ2-7	TRBV2	-	-
TGTGCCAGCAGTTACACGGCAGGGGGCTCCCCCGAAAAACTGTTTTTT	CASSYTAGGSPEKLFF	TRBJ1-4	TRBV6-5	TRBD1	-
TGCAGCGGCCTAGGACAGGGGGATGGCTACACCTTC	CSGLGQGDGYTF	TRBJ1-2	TRBV29-1	TRBD1	-
TGTGCCAGCAGCCCCGGGACAGTTACCTACGAGCAGTACTTC	CASSPGTVTYEQYF	TRBJ2-7	TRBV7-2	TRBD1	-
TGTGCCAGCAGCCTTAACAGTAACACCGGGGAGCTGTTTTTT	CASSLNSNTGELFF	TRBJ2-2	TRBV6-6	-	once